What follows are 31 T cell receptor beta chains derived from one specimen sequenced in a study of CXCR3-negative and CXCR3-positive naive CD8 T cells. Antigens of these TCRs are unknown. Carrying UMI labels, the TRB cDNA libraries were prepared through 5' RACE. Following a re-call of the 5' RACE reads, TCRdb has one entry per CDR3 protein and lacks DNA. Here the sample table reports some 150,000 distinct CDR3 sequences. Study-wide findings and caveats: CXCR3-negative naive cells had less hydrophobic TRB CDR3s than did CXCR3-positive naive cells.

The sequenced sample consisted of naive CXCR3+ CD8+ T cells from blood. The subset: CD45RO-CCR7+CD27+CD95- naive CD8+ T cells expressing CXCR3 (TNR3+). These receptors were taken from a human donor in good health. Some clones in this sample may be carry-over from other donors' samples.

This chain links TRBV12-3 or TRBV12-4 with TRBJ2-1; TCRdb calls TRBD1, which cannot be checked without DNA. The CDR3 contains 17 residues. The CDR3 is CASSQSGAGGDDNEQFF.

The chain joins TRBV7-9 to TRBJ2-7; TCRdb's D call, TRBD2, is unchecked because there is no DNA. The CDR3 has 12 amino acids. The germline gives CDR1 SEHNR, CDR2 FQNEAQ (reference sequence). CDR3 region: CASSLPTAGGRF. Full variable domain (missing parts from reference TRBV7-9 and TRBJ2-7): DTGVSQNPRHKITKRGQNVTFRCDPISEHNRLYWYRQTLGQGPEFLTYFQNEAQLEKSRLLSDRFSAERPKGSFSTLEIQRTEQGDSAMYLCASSLPTAGGRFGPGTRLTVT.

The chain combines TRBV20-1 with TRBJ1-2; the D call from TCRdb, TRBD1, cannot be confirmed without DNA. The germline CDR1 and CDR2 sequences are DFQATT and SNEGSKA (reference sequence). The CDR3 extends over 15 amino acids. Here the CDR3 reads CSATPSAGTDYGYTF.

The chain employs TRBV7-6 and TRBJ2-5; with no DNA, the TCRdb D assignment of TRBD1 cannot be verified. This CDR3 contains 15 residues. Germline V lookup: CDR1 SGHVS, CDR2 FNYEAQ. The CDR3 sequence: CASSLGTGGAETQYF.

This chain uses TRBV21-1 with TRBJ2-5. TRBV21-1 is shown as a pseudogene. The length of the CDR3 is 12 residues. The CDR3 sequence: CASSKAEETQYF.

The chain carries TRBV19 and TRBJ1-5; the D call of TRBD1 rests on TCRdb alone, since no DNA is present to check it. The germline V gene has CDR1 LNHDA and CDR2 SQIVND (reference sequence). This CDR3 region has 15 residues. CDR3 sequence reads: CASSIDTTDNQPQHF.

The chain combines TRBV7-8 with TRBJ1-2; TCRdb indicates TRBD1, and absent DNA this call remains unverified. The germline V gene encodes CDR1 SGHVS and CDR2 FQNEAQ. This CDR3 comprises 15 residues. The CDR3 here is CASSSSTGVNYGYTF.

V usage is TRBV28 and J usage is TRBJ2-7; the D gene TCRdb calls, TRBD1, cannot be checked with no DNA. The germline V gene has CDR1 MDHEN and CDR2 SYDVKM. The CDR3 has 13 amino acids. CDR3: CASSTQGESEQYF.

The chain has TRBV9 and TRBJ2-7; TCRdb calls TRBD2, which cannot be checked without DNA. The germline V gene encodes CDR1 SGDLS and CDR2 YYNGEE. This CDR3 has 14 amino acids. This CDR3 is CASSVGGLTYEQYF.

The chain carries TRBV7-9 and TRBJ2-7; there is no DNA to check the TCRdb D call of TRBD1. The germline V gene encodes CDR1 SEHNR and CDR2 FQNEAQ (reference sequence). The CDR3 runs to 15 residues. The CDR3: CASSLFTGRTPEQYF.

J is TRBJ2-1 and V is TRBV19; the TRBD1 assignment by TCRdb is unverifiable without DNA. CDR1 LNHDA and CDR2 SQIVND come from the germline V gene (reference sequence). CDR3 length: 15 amino acids. The CDR3 is CASNPTLGAYNEQFF.

The genes are TRBV20-1 and TRBJ2-1; the D call from TCRdb, TRBD2, cannot be confirmed without DNA. The CDR3 is made up of 16 amino acids. Germline CDR1 reads DFQATT; CDR2 reads SNEGSKA (reference sequence). The CDR3 protein is CSARDRVASLGNEQFF.

The chain carries TRBV4-1 and TRBJ1-2. The CDR3 loop spans 13 amino acids. Germline V gene sequence: CDR1 MGHRA, CDR2 YSYEKL. The CDR3 is CASSQERERGYTF.

The chain employs TRBV14 and TRBJ2-7; the TRBD1 assignment by TCRdb is unverifiable without DNA. CDR3 length: 14 amino acids. CDR1 is SGHDN, CDR2 FVKESK, per germline. The CDR3 region is CASSPGQFDYEQYF.

J is TRBJ2-7 and V is TRBV5-1. This CDR3 is built from 12 residues. Per the germline V gene, CDR1 is SGHRS and CDR2 is YFSETQ. The CDR3 region is CASSYGQYEQYF.

This chain links TRBV29-1 with TRBJ2-1. The CDR3 sequence is 14 residues long. Germline V CDR1 and CDR2: SQVTM, ANQGSEA. The chain's CDR3 is CSVEWQDQYNEQFF.

This sequence joins TRBV5-1 and TRBJ2-3. CDR1 SGHRS and CDR2 YFSETQ come from the germline V gene. This CDR3 contains 12 residues. Here the CDR3 reads CASSGDTDTQYF.

This chain links TRBV6-2 or TRBV6-3 with TRBJ2-1; TCRdb picks TRBD1, but there is no DNA to check that call. Germline V lookup: CDR1 MNHEY, CDR2 SVGEGT. The CDR3 spans 14 residues. CDR3 amino acids: CASSYLGHINEQFF.

The rearrangement uses TRBV7-9 and TRBJ1-2. CDR1 and CDR2 from the germline V gene are SEHNR and FQNEAQ (reference sequence). The CDR3 loop spans 15 amino acids. The CDR3 protein is CASSLAQEGVYGYTF.

The V gene is TRBV29-1, the J gene TRBJ2-1; the D call of TRBD1 rests on TCRdb alone, since no DNA is present to check it. CDR1 and CDR2 (germline): SQVTM, ANQGSEA. The CDR3 has 13 amino acids. CDR3 sequence reads: CSVGATGRNEQFF.

This chain uses TRBV15 with TRBJ2-7. The CDR3 has 15 residues. The germline gives CDR1 LNHNV, CDR2 YYDKDF (reference sequence). CDR3 amino acids: CATTNGLWGSYEQYF.

This chain joins TRBV6-5 and TRBJ1-1; TCRdb designates TRBD1, a call that cannot be tested without DNA. The germline CDR1 and CDR2 sequences are MNHEY and SVGAGI. The CDR3 length is 13 residues. This CDR3 reads CASRTDRDGEAFF.

The chain joins TRBV3-1 to TRBJ2-7; the TCRdb call, TRBD2, lacks DNA for checking. Per germline, CDR1 LGHDT and CDR2 YNNKEL (reference sequence). This CDR3 has 17 amino acids. The CDR3 here is CASSQDLLGRGGSEQYF.

The chain uses TRBV28 and TRBJ1-1; absent DNA, TCRdb's TRBD1 call cannot be checked. Germline CDR1 is MDHEN and CDR2 is SYDVKM. The CDR3 runs 17 residues. CDR3: CASSFHRGTFLNTEAFF.

The chain uses TRBV7-8 and TRBJ2-7; TCRdb selects TRBD1, and the lack of DNA leaves this call unchecked. The CDR3 is 14 residues long. The germline CDR1 and CDR2 sequences are SGHVS and FQNEAQ. The CDR3 reads CASSTPTAIYEQYF.

The rearrangement links TRBV29-1 to TRBJ2-1. CDR1 and CDR2 from the germline V gene are SQVTM and ANQGSEA. CDR3 length: 13 amino acids. CDR3 residues: CSVDGISYNEQFF.

The V gene is TRBV2, the J gene TRBJ2-3; TCRdb calls TRBD2, which cannot be checked without DNA. This CDR3 contains 15 residues. CDR1 is SNHLY and CDR2 is FYNNEI in the germline V gene. CDR3 loop: CASRRLAGDTDTQYF.

CDR3 sequence: CASSWRPTYYEQYF. J is TRBJ2-7 and V is TRBV5-6. Germline V gene lookup returns CDR1 SGHDT and CDR2 YYEEEE. The CDR3 runs to 14 residues.

V usage is TRBV29-1 and J usage is TRBJ2-3; the D call of TRBD2 rests on TCRdb alone, since no DNA is present to check it. This CDR3 comprises 14 residues. Germline CDR1 SQVTM, CDR2 ANQGSEA. This CDR3 is CSGLAGLYRGTQYF.

The chain is built from TRBV28 and TRBJ2-3; TCRdb outputs TRBD2, but without DNA this stays unchecked. CDR3 length: 15 amino acids. The germline CDR1 and CDR2 sequences are MDHEN and SYDVKM. The CDR3 protein is CASSLQREPTDTQYF.

The J gene is TRBJ2-1, the V gene TRBV9; the TCRdb call, TRBD1, lacks DNA for checking. CDR3 size: 16 residues. The germline V gene encodes CDR1 SGDLS and CDR2 YYNGEE. CDR3 residues: CASSVVPEPIYNEQFF.